The 19 T cell receptor beta chains below all came from one sample that was sequenced in a study of T cells after yellow fever vaccination. Via MiXCR, TCRdb re-called the 5' RACE reads, giving one row per CDR3 protein. The table lists approximately 330,000 distinct CDR3 sequences, around 13% of them singletons. Specimen: CD4+ T cells sorted from PBMCs, collected 15 days after the yellow fever booster vaccination. These receptors were taken from a man between 18 and 29 years old who received the YFV17D yellow fever vaccine.

This clonotype was counted a few times. V is TRBV20-1 and J is TRBJ1-3; no firm D call. The CDR3 runs to 14 residues. Per the germline V gene, CDR1 is DFQATT and CDR2 is SNEGSKA (reference sequence). The V gene lost 0 bases and the J gene lost 2 bases, with 8 bases spanning the gap. The CDR3 spells CSARENRAGNTIYF. As DNA, the CDR3 is TGCAGTGCTAGAGAAAATCGGGCTGGAAACACCATATATTTT.

Only a few counts were recorded for this clonotype. The chain joins TRBV6-1 to TRBJ2-1; 8 nucleotides align to TRBD1. The CDR3 extends over 16 amino acids. V lost 4 bases and J lost 2; bases outside the gene matches: 7. CDR1 MNHNS and CDR2 SASEGT come from the germline V gene. The CDR3 DNA reads TGTGCCAGCAGTGGGACAGGGTTTTGGACCTACAATGAGCAGTTCTTC. Its translation: CASSGTGFWTYNEQFF.

This clonotype was observed a handful of times. V and J are TRBV7-9 and TRBJ2-7; TRBD1 agrees at 11 bases. CDR1 is SEHNR, CDR2 FQNEAQ, per germline (reference sequence). V dropped 5 bases and J dropped 4; count of bases not matched to a gene: 10. The CDR3 contains 16 residues. The CDR3 protein is CASSRGQGGDLYEQYF. DNA for the CDR3: TGTGCCAGCAGCCGGGGACAGGGGGGAGACCTTTACGAGCAGTACTTC.

This clonotype has more than one count but fewer than ten. The chain recombines TRBV29-1 with TRBJ1-2, with D possibly being TRBD1 (5 bases). Germline V lookup: CDR1 SQVTM, CDR2 ANQGSEA. V gave up 6 bases and J gave up 6 bases, with 14 bases separating them. The CDR3 runs to 12 residues. The CDR3 bases are TGCAGCGTCGAGGGGACCTTGGATGGCTACACCTTC. Its translation: CSVEGTLDGYTF.

The V call is TRBV18, the J call TRBJ2-2; D gene unclear. Germline V gives CDR1 KGHSH, CDR2 LQKENI. The germline V and J ends were trimmed by 0 bases and 6 bases, with 2 bases remaining between them. This CDR3 has 12 amino acids. The CDR3 coding sequence is TGTGCCAGCTCACCACCCGCCGGGGAGCTGTTTTTT. This sequence encodes CASSPPAGELFF.

In its sample, this clonotype was seen many times. This rearrangement joins TRBV20-1 to TRBJ2-7; maybe TRBD2 (6 bases). V was clipped by 1 base and J by 5 bases, with 9 bases between them. Germline V gives CDR1 DFQATT, CDR2 SNEGSKA (reference sequence). This CDR3 contains 12 residues. The CDR3 coding sequence is TGCAGTGCTAGAGGGAGGGCCAACGAGCAGTACTTC. This translates into CSARGRANEQYF.

This clonotype was observed a handful of times. The chain combines TRBV29-1 with TRBJ2-3; 8 bases agree with TRBD1. CDR1 and CDR2 from the germline V gene are SQVTM and ANQGSEA. After removal of 7 bases from V and 8 bases from J, the junction contained 11 bases not matched to a gene. There are 13 residues in the CDR3. CDR3 DNA sequence: TGCAGCGGGGCTCGACAGGGGAAGGCTACGCAGTATTTT. Translating gives CSGARQGKATQYF.

This clonotype was detected a few times. The gene calls are TRBV7-3 and TRBJ2-3; 7 bases align to TRBD1. Looked up from germline, CDR1 is SGHTA and CDR2 is FQGTGA. The CDR3 sequence is 12 residues long. V was clipped by 3 bases and J by 9 bases; unmatched bases: 3. Here the CDR3 reads CASSFLGGTQYF. The CDR3 nucleotides read TGTGCCAGCAGCTTTCTAGGGGGCACGCAGTATTTT.

The sample holds a few counts of this clonotype. V is TRBV7-2 and J is TRBJ1-4; TRBD1 might be the D (5 bases). The germline V gene encodes CDR1 SGHTA and CDR2 FQGNSA. The length of the CDR3 is 15 residues. Trimming removed 4 bases at V and 6 bases at J, with 15 bases between. The CDR3 DNA is TGTGCCAGCAGCTCAATGGGGACGCGAGATGAAAAACTGTTTTTT. Its protein product is CASSSMGTRDEKLFF. The full variable domain, with the rest looked up from reference TRBV7-2 and TRBJ1-4, is GAGVSQSPSNKVTEKGKDVELRCDPISGHTALYWYRQSLGQGLEFLIYFQGNSAPDKSGLPSDRFSAERTGGSVSTLTIQRTQQEDSAVYLCASSSMGTRDEKLFFGSGTQLSVL.

The chain joins TRBV5-1 to TRBJ2-2, with D unresolved. Looked up from germline, CDR1 is SGHRS and CDR2 is YFSETQ. V was pared by 4 bases and J by 1 base, with 8 bases between. The CDR3 extends over 14 amino acids. The CDR3 loop reads CASSQNLNTGELFF. The CDR3, as DNA: TGCGCCAGCAGCCAAAACTTGAACACCGGGGAGCTGTTTTTT.

The V gene is TRBV12-3 or TRBV12-4, the J gene TRBJ2-1; the D is unclear. The CDR3 consists of 14 residues. The germline V and J ends were trimmed by 1 base and 9 bases, with 13 bases remaining between them. The CDR3 region has the DNA TGTGCCAGCAGTTTAGAGCCTGGGAAGGCTGAGCAGTTCTTC. Translated, it gives CASSLEPGKAEQFF.

This clonotype was seen more than once but under ten times. The rearrangement links TRBV5-1 to TRBJ2-2; no clear D. CDR1 is SGHRS and CDR2 is YFSETQ in the germline V gene. Trimming shortened V by 7 bases and J by 2 bases, and 15 bases separated the two germline ends. This CDR3 region has 15 residues. In DNA form, the CDR3 reads TGCGCCAGCTCCCTGGACCCAGCTAACACCGGGGAGCTGTTTTTT. Its protein product is CASSLDPANTGELFF.

This clonotype was found a few times. The chain employs TRBV6-5 and TRBJ2-2, with D tentatively TRBD1 or TRBD2 (5 bases each). The germline gives CDR1 MNHEY, CDR2 SVGAGI. Trimming removed 5 bases at V and 6 bases at J, with 16 bases between. This CDR3 has 15 residues. CDR3 DNA: TGTGCCAGCAGTCCGGGACCCCTGGGTGCCGGGGAGCTGTTTTTT. This sequence encodes CASSPGPLGAGELFF.

J is TRBJ1-2 and V is TRBV9; tentatively, D is TRBD1 (6 bases). This CDR3 is 15 amino acids long. V was trimmed by 0 bases and J by 4 bases, leaving 13 bases between them. Germline loops: CDR1 SGDLS, CDR2 YYNGEE. The CDR3 here is CASSVDGRGSYGYTF. The DNA of the CDR3 is TGTGCCAGCAGCGTAGATGGCAGGGGCTCCTATGGCTACACCTTC.

In this sample, this clonotype turned up many times. The chain joins TRBV5-1 to TRBJ2-3; D is perhaps TRBD1 or TRBD2 (6 bases each). Trimming cost V 3 bases and J 12 bases, with 14 bases left between them. CDR1 is SGHRS, CDR2 YFSETQ, per germline. CDR3 size: 12 residues. This chain's CDR3 is CASSSSGEVQYF. In nucleotides, the CDR3 is TGCGCCAGCAGCTCATCAGGGGAGGTTCAGTATTTT.

The chain is built from TRBV5-4 and TRBJ1-4; a possible D gene is TRBD1 (6 bases). V was trimmed by 1 base and J by 10 bases, leaving 14 bases between them. Germline V gives CDR1 SGHNT, CDR2 YYREEE (reference sequence). The CDR3 runs 14 residues. CDR3 nucleotides: TGTGCCAGCAGCTTGAAGGGCGGGGGCGGAAAACTGTTTTTT. Protein sequence: CASSLKGGGGKLFF.

The V call is TRBV4-3, the J call TRBJ1-1; D uncertain. Germline V gene lookup returns CDR1 LGHNA and CDR2 YSLEER. This CDR3 region has 16 residues. V lost 7 bases and J 0 bases, leaving 18 bases between the germline ends. In DNA, the CDR3 is TGCGCCAGCAATCCGGGGATCGAAAGAATGAACACTGAAGCTTTCTTT. Its protein is CASNPGIERMNTEAFF.

The chain employs TRBV12-3 or TRBV12-4 and TRBJ2-1; no reliable D call. Deletions cut 2 bases from V and 0 bases from J, with 8 bases between. The CDR3 runs 15 residues. CDR3 DNA: TGTGCCAGCAGTTTATGGCCCGTCTCCTACAATGAGCAGTTCTTC. This translates into CASSLWPVSYNEQFF.

This clonotype has only a few counts. The rearrangement uses TRBV29-1 and TRBJ1-5; 7 positions agree with TRBD1. CDR1 is SQVTM, CDR2 ANQGSEA, per germline. After removal of 7 bases from V and 5 bases from J, the junction contained 11 bases not matched to a gene. The CDR3 runs to 14 residues. The CDR3 nucleotides are TGCAGCGCTTCGAAGGGTACAGGGGATCAGCCCCAGCATTTT. Translated: CSASKGTGDQPQHF.